This T cell receptor beta chain originates from a study of blood T cell repertoires in COVID-19. CDR3 length: 15 residues. Between the trimmed V and J ends, which lost 4 bases and 7 bases, there was a span of 16 bases. From germline, CDR1 is KGHDR and CDR2 SFDVKD. TCRdb's table, derived via immunoSEQ multiplex PCR, lists solely in-frame clones and lacks some. The data hold approximately 200,000 clones, with 84% observed a single time. Sequencing was carried out using PBMCs or T cells enriched from blood (not recorded which). The chain recombines TRBV24-1 with TRBJ2-1; perhaps TRBD2 as D (6 bases). The receptor comes from a woman under 40 who had recovered from COVID-19. CDR3 region: CATSDPGLNVNEQFF. The CDR3 DNA reads TGTGCCACCAGTGACCCAGGACTAAATGTAAATGAGCAGTTCTTC.